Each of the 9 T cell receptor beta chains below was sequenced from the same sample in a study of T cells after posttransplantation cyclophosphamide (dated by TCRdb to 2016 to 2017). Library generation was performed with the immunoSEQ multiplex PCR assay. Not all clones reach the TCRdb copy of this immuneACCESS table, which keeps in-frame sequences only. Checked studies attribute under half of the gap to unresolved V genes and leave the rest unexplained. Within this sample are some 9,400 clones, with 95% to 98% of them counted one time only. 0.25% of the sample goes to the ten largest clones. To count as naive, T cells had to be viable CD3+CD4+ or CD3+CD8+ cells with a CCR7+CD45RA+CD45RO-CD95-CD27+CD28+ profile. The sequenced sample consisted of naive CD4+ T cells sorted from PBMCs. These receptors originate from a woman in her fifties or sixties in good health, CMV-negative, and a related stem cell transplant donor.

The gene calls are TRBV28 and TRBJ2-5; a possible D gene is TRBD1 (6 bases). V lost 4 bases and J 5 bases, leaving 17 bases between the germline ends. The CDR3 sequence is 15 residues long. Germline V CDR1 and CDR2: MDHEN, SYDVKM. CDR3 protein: CASSWGTGRGETQYF. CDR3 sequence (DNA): TGTGCCAGCAGTTGGGGTACAGGGAGAGGGGAGACCCAGTACTTC.

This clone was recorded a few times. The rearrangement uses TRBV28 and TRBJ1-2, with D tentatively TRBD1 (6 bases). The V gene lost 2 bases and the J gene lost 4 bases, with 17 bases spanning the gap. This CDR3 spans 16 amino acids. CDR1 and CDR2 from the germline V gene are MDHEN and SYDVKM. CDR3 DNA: TGTGCCAGCAGTTTAGCCGGACAGACAACTAGCTATGGCTACACCTTC. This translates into CASSLAGQTTSYGYTF.

The CDR3 here is CASSISPSGNNEQFF. The DNA for the CDR3 is TGTGCCAGTAGTATATCCCCTAGCGGGAACAATGAGCAGTTCTTC. The chain carries TRBV19 and TRBJ2-1; 9 nucleotides match TRBD2. This CDR3 comprises 15 residues. Germline V gene lookup returns CDR1 LNHDA and CDR2 SQIVND (reference sequence). V trimming: 2 bases; J trimming: 5 bases; junction bases outside the gene matches: 4.

The CDR3 protein is CASSSRQDVGGYTF. CDR3 sequence (DNA): TGTGCCAGCAGCTCCAGACAGGATGTTGGTGGCTACACCTTC. The chain links TRBV5-4 to TRBJ1-2; tentative D call: TRBD1 (6 bases). From germline, CDR1 is SGHNT and CDR2 YYREEE (reference sequence). V was shortened by 3 bases and J by 7 bases, with 16 bases between the two germline ends. The CDR3 loop spans 14 amino acids.

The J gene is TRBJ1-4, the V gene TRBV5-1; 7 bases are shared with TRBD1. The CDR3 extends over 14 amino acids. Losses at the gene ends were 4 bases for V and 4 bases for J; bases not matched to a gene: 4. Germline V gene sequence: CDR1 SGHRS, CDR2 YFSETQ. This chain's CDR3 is CASSRGQSNEKLFF. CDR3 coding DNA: TGCGCCAGCAGCCGGGGACAGAGTAATGAAAAACTGTTTTTT.

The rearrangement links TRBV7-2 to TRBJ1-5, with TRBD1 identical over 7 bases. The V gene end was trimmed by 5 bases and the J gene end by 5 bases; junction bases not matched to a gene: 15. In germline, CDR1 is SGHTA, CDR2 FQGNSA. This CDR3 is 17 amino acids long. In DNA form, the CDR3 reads TGTGCCAGCAGCGGAGGCATAGGACAGGCGACTTATCAGCCCCAGCATTTT. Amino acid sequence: CASSGGIGQATYQPQHF.

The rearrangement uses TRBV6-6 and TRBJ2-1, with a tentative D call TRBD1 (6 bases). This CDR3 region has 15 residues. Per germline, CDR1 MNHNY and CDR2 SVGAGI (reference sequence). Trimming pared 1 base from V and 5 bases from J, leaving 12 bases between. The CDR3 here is CASSYWGRPHNEQFF. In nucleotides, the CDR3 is TGTGCCAGCAGTTACTGGGGGCGCCCCCACAATGAGCAGTTCTTC.

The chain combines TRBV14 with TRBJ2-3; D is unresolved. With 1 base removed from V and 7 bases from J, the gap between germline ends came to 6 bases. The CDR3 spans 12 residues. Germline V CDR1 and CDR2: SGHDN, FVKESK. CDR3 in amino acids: CASSQVEHTQYF. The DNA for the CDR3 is TGTGCCAGCAGCCAAGTGGAGCATACGCAGTATTTT.

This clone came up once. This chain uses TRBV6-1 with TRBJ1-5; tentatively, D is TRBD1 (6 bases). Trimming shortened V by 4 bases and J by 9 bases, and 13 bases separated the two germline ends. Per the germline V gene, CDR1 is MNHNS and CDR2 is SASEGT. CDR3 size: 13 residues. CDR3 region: CASSGDRSGPQHF. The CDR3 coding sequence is TGTGCCAGCAGTGGTGACAGGTCCGGGCCCCAGCATTTT.